The entry below gives a single T cell receptor beta chain sequence along with its context. Its antigen remains unidentified. The read gets to within 3 residues of the CDR3 end, and the germline J gene fills in the rest. The record originates from a study of T cells in women clearing cervical HPV infection. Turning to the study itself: HLA type could not be excluded as a confounder.

This CDR3 has 17 residues. Germline V gene data show CDR1 as LGHNA and CDR2 as YNFKEQ. Losses at the gene ends were 1 base for V and 2 bases for J; bases not matched to a gene: 5. Average input was around 1,300 ng genomic DNA for immunoSEQ TCR beta CDR3 amplification. Produced via immunoSEQ multiplex PCR; TCRdb's table is partial and in-frame only. This table holds 30,000 to 40,000 clones. Points from the study as a whole: Timing of associations relative to infection is unclear; T-cell subsets were not isolated.

The origin of this receptor is a woman aged 18 to 75 with a cervical HPV16 infection that either progressed to CIN3+ or cleared (not recorded which). Sequencing was carried out using blood buffy coat. The genes are TRBV4-2 and TRBJ2-2; 9 bases map to TRBD1. CDR3 protein: CASSQVMGQGNTGELFF. The CDR3 DNA, read in part, is TGTGCCAGCAGCCAAGTAATGGGACAGGGTAACACCGGGGAG.